This TCR beta chain appears in the sequencing data of a study of Graves' ophthalmopathy and Graves' hyperthyroidism. In its sample, this clonotype was seen a few times. After removal of 4 bases from V and 5 bases from J, the junction contained 10 bases not matched to a gene. Germline CDR1 MNHNS, CDR2 SASEGT. The CDR3 runs 17 residues. RNA transcripts were the template, and TCR beta CDR3 regions were amplified from them. Amplification began with first-round RT-PCR using HTBI primers, then second-round multiplex PCR was performed. In TCRdb, the multiplex PCR reads were re-called with MiXCR into one record per CDR3 protein. The table includes 600,000 to 650,000 distinct CDR3 sequences, 20% to 25% detected once.

The clonotype originates from a woman in her late teens or twenties with stable Graves' hyperthyroidism. Some clones in this sample may be carry-over from other donors' samples. The V and J genes are TRBV6-1 and TRBJ2-5; the match to TRBD2 covers 13 bases. The sample consisted of peripheral blood. CDR3 sequence (DNA): TGTGCCAGCAGTGCAAAACTAGCGGGAGGGCCTGCGGAGACCCAGTACTTC. Amino acids: CASSAKLAGGPAETQYF.